These T cell receptor beta chains were read from a single sample in a study of CD8+ T cells in alopecia areata. The repertoire was sequenced with immunoSEQ multiplex PCR; TCRdb's copy has only in-frame clones and lacks some. The sample shows about 110,000 clones, 55% to 60% of them seen only once. The sample was NKG2D-low CD8+ T cells sorted from blood. All receptors derive from a human donor with alopecia areata. Each CDR3 is given with its conserved first and last residue. The D gene is left open where the match is weak. Clone size appears in some rows only: once, few, many, or a class for an expanded clone.

j_call: TRBJ1-5; v_call: TRBV7-2; clone_size: hyperexpanded; d_call: NA; cdr3_nt: TGTGCCAGCAGCTTAGGTGGTCAGCCCCAGCATTTT; cdr3_aa: CASSLGGQPQHF
j_call: TRBJ2-5; v_call: TRBV5-1; clone_size: NA; d_call: TRBD2; cdr3_nt: TGCGCCAGCAGCGTAGCGGGAGAGAGAGAGACCCAGTACTTC; cdr3_aa: CASSVAGERETQYF
j_call: TRBJ2-1; v_call: TRBV4-1; clone_size: NA; d_call: NA; cdr3_nt: TGCGCCAGCAGCCATGATCTAGAGAATGAGCAGTTCTTC; cdr3_aa: CASSHDLENEQFF
j_call: TRBJ2-5; v_call: TRBV6-5; clone_size: NA; d_call: NA; cdr3_nt: TGTGCCACCATGACTACCCAAGAGACCCAGTACTTC; cdr3_aa: CATMTTQETQYF
j_call: TRBJ2-3; v_call: TRBV27; clone_size: NA; d_call: TRBD2; cdr3_nt: TGTGCCAGCAGTCCGCTACTGACTAGCGGGAAAACAGATACGCAGTATTTT; cdr3_aa: CASSPLLTSGKTDTQYF
j_call: TRBJ2-7; v_call: TRBV11-2; clone_size: NA; d_call: TRBD2; cdr3_nt: TGTGCCAGCAGCTCGGGACTAGGCTACGAGCAGTACTTC; cdr3_aa: CASSSGLGYEQYF
j_call: TRBJ2-1; v_call: TRBV6-5; clone_size: NA; d_call: NA; cdr3_nt: TGTGCCAGCAGCCCCGAGGAGAGCTCCTACAATGAGCAGTTCTTC; cdr3_aa: CASSPEESSYNEQFF
j_call: TRBJ1-1; v_call: TRBV10-3; clone_size: NA; d_call: TRBD1; cdr3_nt: TGTGCCACTGGACAGGGGACGAGAACTGAAGCTTTCTTT; cdr3_aa: CATGQGTRTEAFF
j_call: TRBJ2-7; v_call: TRBV15; clone_size: NA; d_call: NA; cdr3_nt: TGTGCCACCAGCAGAGATAGCGCAAGAAACTACGAGCAGTACTTC; cdr3_aa: CATSRDSARNYEQYF
j_call: TRBJ2-7; v_call: TRBV7-3; clone_size: NA; d_call: NA; cdr3_nt: TGTGCCAGCAGCCCGACCGGGACACTCGAGCAGTACTTC; cdr3_aa: CASSPTGTLEQYF
j_call: TRBJ1-1; v_call: TRBV15; clone_size: NA; d_call: NA; cdr3_nt: TGTGCCACCAGTATACCAGGGAACACTGAAGCTTTCTTT; cdr3_aa: CATSIPGNTEAFF
j_call: TRBJ1-1; v_call: TRBV7-9; clone_size: NA; d_call: TRBD1; cdr3_nt: TGTGCCAGCAGCCAAAGATTGGGACAGTACGTGAACACTGAAGCTTTCTTT; cdr3_aa: CASSQRLGQYVNTEAFF
j_call: TRBJ2-7; v_call: TRBV5-1; clone_size: NA; d_call: NA; cdr3_nt: TGCGCCAGCAGCTCCTCCTACGAGCAGTACTTC; cdr3_aa: CASSSSYEQYF
j_call: TRBJ2-1; v_call: TRBV4-2; clone_size: NA; d_call: NA; cdr3_nt: TGTGCCAGCAGCCAAGATCTCCCCAGCGGGTATTACAATGAGCAGTTCTTC; cdr3_aa: CASSQDLPSGYYNEQFF
j_call: TRBJ2-6; v_call: TRBV19; clone_size: NA; d_call: NA; cdr3_nt: TGTGCCAGTAGTTGGGGGTCTGGGGCCAACGTCCTGACTTTC; cdr3_aa: CASSWGSGANVLTF
j_call: TRBJ2-3; v_call: TRBV7-2; clone_size: NA; d_call: NA; cdr3_nt: TGTGCCAGCAGTTTATCCAGGCCAGATACGCAGTATTTT; cdr3_aa: CASSLSRPDTQYF
j_call: TRBJ2-7; v_call: TRBV6-5; clone_size: NA; d_call: NA; cdr3_nt: TGTGCCAGCAGTTACGGAGACTCCTACGAGCAGTACTTC; cdr3_aa: CASSYGDSYEQYF
j_call: TRBJ2-7; v_call: TRBV7-9; clone_size: few; d_call: NA; cdr3_nt: TGTGCCAGCAGCATACCCGGGAACGAGCAGTACTTC; cdr3_aa: CASSIPGNEQYF
j_call: TRBJ1-5; v_call: TRBV9; clone_size: few; d_call: TRBD1; cdr3_nt: TGTGCAGAAGGGACAGATCACAGCAATCAGCCCCAGCATTTT; cdr3_aa: CAEGTDHSNQPQHF
j_call: TRBJ2-7; v_call: TRBV28; clone_size: NA; d_call: TRBD2; cdr3_nt: TGTGCCAGCAGTTCGACTAGCGGGAGGGCCATTTTTGAGCAGTACTTC; cdr3_aa: CASSSTSGRAIFEQYF
j_call: TRBJ1-1; v_call: TRBV7-9; clone_size: few; d_call: NA; cdr3_nt: TGTGCCAGCAGCTCCCTCGGGGGTGAAGCTTTCTTT; cdr3_aa: CASSSLGGEAFF
j_call: TRBJ2-1; v_call: TRBV6-5; clone_size: once; d_call: NA; cdr3_nt: TGTGCCACCCGGGGCGGGACATACTCCTACAATGAGCAGTTCTTC; cdr3_aa: CATRGGTYSYNEQFF
j_call: TRBJ2-2; v_call: TRBV6-5; clone_size: few; d_call: TRBD2; cdr3_nt: TGTGCCAGCAACCGAGCGGGAGAGCTCCCCGGGGAGCTGTTTTTT; cdr3_aa: CASNRAGELPGELFF
j_call: TRBJ2-1; v_call: TRBV27; clone_size: NA; d_call: TRBD2; cdr3_nt: TGTGCCAGCAGTAAGCGGGAAAACAATGAGCAGTTCTTC; cdr3_aa: CASSKRENNEQFF
j_call: TRBJ2-3; v_call: TRBV18; clone_size: NA; d_call: NA; cdr3_nt: TGTGCCAGCTCCTCGGGTCTAGCAATCACAGATACGCAGTATTTT; cdr3_aa: CASSSGLAITDTQYF
j_call: TRBJ1-1; v_call: TRBV10-3; clone_size: many; d_call: NA; cdr3_nt: TGTGCCATCAGTGATGTCAGGGTTAACACTGAAGCTTTCTTT; cdr3_aa: CAISDVRVNTEAFF
j_call: TRBJ2-1; v_call: TRBV2; clone_size: NA; d_call: TRBD2; cdr3_nt: TGTGCCAGCAGAGGGACTAGCGGAAGCTCCTACAATGAGCAGTTCTTC; cdr3_aa: CASRGTSGSSYNEQFF
j_call: TRBJ2-7; v_call: TRBV29-1; clone_size: NA; d_call: NA; cdr3_nt: TGCAGCGTACCTACCTACGAGCAGTACTTC; cdr3_aa: CSVPTYEQYF
j_call: TRBJ2-1; v_call: TRBV13; clone_size: NA; d_call: TRBD2; cdr3_nt: TGTGCCAGCAGCCCACAGCGGGGGACCTACAATGAGCAGTTCTTC; cdr3_aa: CASSPQRGTYNEQFF
j_call: TRBJ2-1; v_call: TRBV7-9; clone_size: few; d_call: TRBD2; cdr3_nt: TGTGCCAGCAGTTCAACCCCCGGGACTAGCGGGAATGAGCAGTTCTTC; cdr3_aa: CASSSTPGTSGNEQFF
j_call: TRBJ2-5; v_call: TRBV27; clone_size: NA; d_call: TRBD1; cdr3_nt: TGTGCCAGCAGTTTAGGGACAGGGTTCGAGACCCAGTACTTC; cdr3_aa: CASSLGTGFETQYF
j_call: TRBJ1-2; v_call: TRBV18; clone_size: many; d_call: NA; cdr3_nt: TGTGCCAGCTCACCACCGCTCAACTATGGCTACACCTTC; cdr3_aa: CASSPPLNYGYTF
j_call: TRBJ2-5; v_call: TRBV4-1; clone_size: few; d_call: NA; cdr3_nt: TGCGCCAGCAGCCCGTCACAGGGAGAGACCCAGTACTTC; cdr3_aa: CASSPSQGETQYF
j_call: TRBJ2-5; v_call: TRBV27; clone_size: few; d_call: NA; cdr3_nt: TGTGCCAGCAGTCCCATTAGCGGCCTTCAAGAGACCCAGTACTTC; cdr3_aa: CASSPISGLQETQYF
j_call: TRBJ2-7; v_call: TRBV28; clone_size: NA; d_call: NA; cdr3_nt: TGTGCCAGCAGCTCCATGCAGGGGAGGAACGAGCAGTACTTC; cdr3_aa: CASSSMQGRNEQYF
j_call: TRBJ2-3; v_call: TRBV2; clone_size: once; d_call: TRBD1; cdr3_nt: TGTGCCAGCAGTGTAGGGACAGATATCACAGATACGCAGTATTTT; cdr3_aa: CASSVGTDITDTQYF
j_call: TRBJ2-3; v_call: TRBV5-1; clone_size: NA; d_call: TRBD2; cdr3_nt: TGCGCCAGCAGCTCCCGGGACTACCCGAGCACAGATACGCAGTATTTT; cdr3_aa: CASSSRDYPSTDTQYF
j_call: TRBJ2-7; v_call: TRBV7-6; clone_size: NA; d_call: NA; cdr3_nt: TGTGCCAGCAGCTTAGAGGCGGGAACCAACGAGCAGTACTTC; cdr3_aa: CASSLEAGTNEQYF
j_call: TRBJ2-7; v_call: TRBV4-1; clone_size: few; d_call: NA; cdr3_nt: TGCGCCAGCAGCCAAGTACGGGTAGAGTCCTACGAGCAGTACTTC; cdr3_aa: CASSQVRVESYEQYF
j_call: TRBJ2-7; v_call: TRBV9; clone_size: NA; d_call: NA; cdr3_nt: TGTGCCAGCAGTACCGAACAGGGCTACGAGCAGTACTTC; cdr3_aa: CASSTEQGYEQYF
j_call: TRBJ2-7; v_call: TRBV27; clone_size: NA; d_call: TRBD2; cdr3_nt: TGTGCCAGCAGTCTCGGGGAGGGCCCAGCGGGCATCTACGAGCAGTACTTC; cdr3_aa: CASSLGEGPAGIYEQYF
j_call: TRBJ2-5; v_call: TRBV11-2; clone_size: NA; d_call: TRBD2; cdr3_nt: TGTGCCAGCAGCTTAGAGCTGGGCGGGAGCACGGAGACCCAGTACTTC; cdr3_aa: CASSLELGGSTETQYF
j_call: TRBJ2-5; v_call: TRBV2; clone_size: NA; d_call: NA; cdr3_nt: TGTGCCAGCAGACAACAGAGCCAAGAGACCCAGTACTTC; cdr3_aa: CASRQQSQETQYF
j_call: TRBJ1-2; v_call: TRBV2; clone_size: NA; d_call: NA; cdr3_nt: TGTGCCAGCACTAATCATGGAGGGACGCAAGTCAATGGCTACACCTTC; cdr3_aa: CASTNHGGTQVNGYTF
j_call: TRBJ1-1; v_call: TRBV7-2; clone_size: NA; d_call: TRBD1; cdr3_nt: TGTGCCAGCAGCCCCGGGTACAGGGGACCTTTGAACACTGAAGCTTTCTTT; cdr3_aa: CASSPGYRGPLNTEAFF
j_call: TRBJ2-1; v_call: TRBV2; clone_size: NA; d_call: NA; cdr3_nt: TGTGCCAGCAGTGAGCAGAGAACCTCCTACAATGAGCAGTTCTTC; cdr3_aa: CASSEQRTSYNEQFF
j_call: TRBJ2-3; v_call: TRBV27; clone_size: NA; d_call: NA; cdr3_nt: TGTGCCAGCAGTTTAATCCGCTCGGGAGCAGGACCAAGCACAGATACGCAGTATTTT; cdr3_aa: CASSLIRSGAGPSTDTQYF
j_call: TRBJ2-7; v_call: TRBV28; clone_size: NA; d_call: NA; cdr3_nt: TGTGCCAGCAGTCGCTACGAGCAGTACTTC; cdr3_aa: CASSRYEQYF
j_call: TRBJ1-1; v_call: TRBV12-5; clone_size: NA; d_call: NA; cdr3_nt: TGTGCTAGTGGTTTGTTAGGGGCCATGAACACTGAAGCTTTCTTT; cdr3_aa: CASGLLGAMNTEAFF
j_call: TRBJ2-3; v_call: TRBV5-1; clone_size: NA; d_call: NA; cdr3_nt: TGCGCCAGCAGCTTGTCGGAGGGAAGCACAGATACGCAGTATTTT; cdr3_aa: CASSLSEGSTDTQYF
j_call: TRBJ2-7; v_call: TRBV7-9; clone_size: NA; d_call: TRBD1; cdr3_nt: TGTGCCAGCAGTCTCACTGGGACAGGGTACGAGCAGTACTTC; cdr3_aa: CASSLTGTGYEQYF
j_call: TRBJ2-1; v_call: TRBV7-9; clone_size: few; d_call: NA; cdr3_nt: TGTGCCAGCAGACTGAGTGGGGATGAGCAGTTCTTC; cdr3_aa: CASRLSGDEQFF
j_call: TRBJ1-1; v_call: TRBV28; clone_size: few; d_call: NA; cdr3_nt: TGTGCCAGCAGCCCAACTACCCTGAACACTGAAGCTTTCTTT; cdr3_aa: CASSPTTLNTEAFF
j_call: TRBJ2-2; v_call: TRBV15; clone_size: NA; d_call: TRBD2; cdr3_nt: TGTGCCACCACAGGAGGCGGGAGAGGCACCGGGGAGCTGTTTTTT; cdr3_aa: CATTGGGRGTGELFF
j_call: TRBJ2-7; v_call: TRBV5-6; clone_size: NA; d_call: NA; cdr3_nt: TGTGCCAGCAGCTTGGGGAACGAGCAGTACTTC; cdr3_aa: CASSLGNEQYF
j_call: TRBJ2-2; v_call: TRBV27; clone_size: NA; d_call: NA; cdr3_nt: TGTGCCAGCACCCTTGTCGCGAACACCGGGGAGCTGTTTTTT; cdr3_aa: CASTLVANTGELFF